This T cell receptor beta chain is from a study of blood T cell repertoires in COVID-19. This CDR3 has 14 amino acids. Trimming at V came to 6 bases and at J to 1 base, leaving 4 bases not matched to a gene. In germline, CDR1 is SEHNR, CDR2 FQNEAQ (reference sequence). TCRdb's copy holds only in-frame clones and misses some; the assay was immunoSEQ multiplex PCR. The sample consists of 200,000 to 300,000 clones, about 83% of them appearing once. The source is a man older than 75 with acute or convalescent COVID-19. The chain couples TRBV7-9 to TRBJ1-1; 8 positions match TRBD1. Material: peripheral blood. CDR3 sequence reads: CASRTGTGNTEAFF. The DNA for the CDR3 is TGTGCCAGCAGAACAGGGACAGGGAACACTGAAGCTTTCTTT.